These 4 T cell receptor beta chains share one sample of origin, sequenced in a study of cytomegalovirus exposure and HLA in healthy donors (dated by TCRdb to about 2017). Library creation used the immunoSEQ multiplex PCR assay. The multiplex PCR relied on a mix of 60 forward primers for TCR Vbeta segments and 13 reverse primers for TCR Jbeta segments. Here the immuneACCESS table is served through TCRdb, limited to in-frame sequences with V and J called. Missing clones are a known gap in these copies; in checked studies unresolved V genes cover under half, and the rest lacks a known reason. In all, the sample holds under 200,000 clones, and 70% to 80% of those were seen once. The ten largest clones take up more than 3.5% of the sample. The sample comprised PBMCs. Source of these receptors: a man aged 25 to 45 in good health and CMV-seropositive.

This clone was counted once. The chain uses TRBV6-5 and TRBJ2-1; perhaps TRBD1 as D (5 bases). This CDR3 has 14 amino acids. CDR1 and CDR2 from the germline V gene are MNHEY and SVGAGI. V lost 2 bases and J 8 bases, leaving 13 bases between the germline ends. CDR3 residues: CASSYGQLVHEQFF. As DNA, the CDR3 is TGTGCCAGCAGTTACGGACAACTGGTCCATGAGCAGTTCTTC.

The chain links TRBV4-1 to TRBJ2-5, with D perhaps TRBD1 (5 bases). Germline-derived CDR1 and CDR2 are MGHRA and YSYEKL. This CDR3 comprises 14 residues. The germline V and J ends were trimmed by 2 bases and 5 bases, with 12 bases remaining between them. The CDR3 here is CASSQTQGYETQYF. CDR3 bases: TGCGCCAGCAGCCAAACTCAGGGCTATGAGACCCAGTACTTC.

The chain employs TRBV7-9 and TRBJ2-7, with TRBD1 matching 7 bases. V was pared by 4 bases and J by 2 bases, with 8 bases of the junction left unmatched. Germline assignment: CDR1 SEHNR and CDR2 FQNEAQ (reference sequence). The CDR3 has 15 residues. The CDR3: CASSYRDRQPYEQYF. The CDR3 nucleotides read TGTGCCAGCAGCTATCGGGACAGACAACCCTACGAGCAGTACTTC.

CDR3: CSVELDRATDTQYF. The DNA for the CDR3 is TGCAGCGTTGAACTCGACAGGGCCACAGATACGCAGTATTTT. The V and J genes are TRBV29-1 and TRBJ2-3; 7 bases fit TRBD1. V was pared by 2 bases and J by 2 bases, with 4 bases of the junction left unmatched. Per germline, CDR1 SQVTM and CDR2 ANQGSEA. The CDR3 sequence is 14 residues long.